Below, one T cell receptor (beta chain) is given with its context. This sample is drawn from a study of blood T cell repertoires in COVID-19. Whole-study context: Material from acute and convalescent COVID-19 was sourced from the United States, Italy and Spain. Sample material is recorded as cDNA or gDNA derived from T cells, B-cell-depleted T cells, or PBMCs.

The CDR3 sequence is 15 residues long. The junction had 5 bases not matched to a gene; V was cut back by 3 bases and J by 6 bases. The germline CDR1 and CDR2 sequences are SGHAT and FQNNGV. Study processing details: The assay estimated nucleated cells by amplifying reference gene primers. Measured with immunoSEQ multiplex PCR; TCRdb has only the in-frame clones, and not every one. The V and J calls and clone size are taken from that table; D and trimming were inferred from the DNA. Of roughly 97,000 clones listed, around four fifths were seen once; the top ten hold under 30%. The sample was peripheral blood. The sequence was obtained from a man between 60 and 75 years old with acute or convalescent COVID-19. The genes are TRBV11-2 and TRBJ2-2; 9 bases match TRBD2. The CDR3 sequence is CASSFLREGPGELFF. CDR3 in DNA: TGTGCCAGCAGCTTTTTGCGGGAGGGACCCGGGGAGCTGTTTTTT.